This TCR beta chain was sequenced in a study of blood T cell repertoires in COVID-19. Generated by immunoSEQ multiplex PCR, the TCRdb table keeps only in-frame clones and is missing some. The table shows hundreds of thousands of clones, with more than 75% occurring only once. In this sample, this clone turned up a few times. V was pared by 5 bases and J by 6 bases, with 4 bases of the junction left unmatched. The CDR3 has 12 amino acids. Germline CDR1 reads SGHRS; CDR2 reads YFSETQ. The chain has TRBV5-1 and TRBJ2-7, with 8 bases aligning to TRBD2. Sequencing was performed on PBMCs or T cells enriched from blood (not recorded which). This TCR was recovered from a man between 18 and 29 years old who had recovered from COVID-19. The CDR3 DNA reads TGCGCCAGCAGTCTAGGGACTAGCGAGCAGTACTTC. Protein sequence: CASSLGTSEQYF.